A single T cell receptor (beta chain) is shown here with its context. Its antigen is still unknown. No much larger clonotype is one base removed from it; base qualities were not supplied. TCRbeta CDR3 regions were amplified from genomic DNA using the immunoSEQ Assay, a bias-controlled multiplex PCR. On the study's bioinformatics: Within the assay, amplification of reference gene primers was used to estimate how many nucleated cells each sample contained. To quantify the absolute abundance of each unique TCRbeta CDR3 rearrangement, sequence reads were collapsed and filtered. For each sample, productive Simpson clonality was calculated by taking the square root of Simpson's diversity index across productive rearrangements. Drawn from immuneACCESS, this table holds only the in-frame rearrangements with V and J called that TCRdb kept. Clones are partly lost; checked studies trace under half to an unresolved V gene and leave the rest unexplained. The V and J calls and clone size are taken from that table; D and trimming were inferred from the DNA. This sample holds a few hundred thousand clones; about 80% were observed only once. Roughly 10% of the sample comes from the top ten.

This entry comes from a study of blood T cell repertoires in COVID-19 (dated by TCRdb to about 2020). Broadly, across the study: Samples from collaborators originated in the United States, Italy and Spain and spanned both the acute and convalescent phases of COVID-19. Sample metadata almost always included a de-identified subject ID, COVID-19 status, age in years and sex. The prospective study material was composed of cDNA or gDNA derived from T cells, B-cell-depleted T cells, or PBMCs. Subjects who had been exposed to COVID-19, were actively infected with it, or had recovered from it provided the deeply sampled blood TCRbeta repertoires that made up the dataset. Samples came from the ongoing ImmuneRACE study (first 160 participants) plus 1,254 subjects from 6 global collaborators. A freely available public database, intended as a resource for researchers studying the immune response to SARS-CoV-2, is where the repertoires were released. Where HLA class I and class II types were available, the types were taken from metadata supplied by the sample provider, not from assay-based typing. General study outcomes and caveats: Clinical and demographic metadata were provided uncurated, with the amount varying by source and participant.

Each collaborating institution followed its own protocols to collect whole blood in K2EDTA tubes. Collaborator samples were shipped for TCRbeta analysis as frozen whole blood, isolated PBMCs, or DNA extracted from either sample type. CDR1 and CDR2 are read off the germline V gene (reference sequence) as MNHEY and SMNVEV. Trimming accounts for 3 bases at V and 0 bases at J, while the number of junction bases matched to no gene is 1. From the cysteine up to the phenylalanine, the CDR3 has a length of 14 residues. Only CDR3 DNA is held: 42 bases, read in frame from base 1. Sequencing was carried out using peripheral blood. The receptor was derived from a man older than 75 with acute or convalescent COVID-19. The chain employs TRBV27 and TRBJ2-7; 8 junctional bases match TRBD2. DNA sequence: TGTGCCAGCAGTTTCGGGGGGGGCTCCTACGAGCAGTACTTC. It translates as CASSFGGGSYEQYF.